The 26 T cell receptor beta chains below were found in one sample sequenced in a study of monozygotic twins with inflammatory bowel disease. TCRdb reanalyzed the 5' RACE reads, giving one entry per CDR3 protein sequence and no DNA. This sample's clone table lists approximately 200,000 distinct CDR3 sequences. Sequencing input: blood. These receptor sequences come from a human donor with ulcerative colitis or Crohn's disease, or a healthy co-twin of an affected twin (not recorded which).

This chain uses TRBV18 with TRBJ2-7; as DNA is missing, the TRBD1 call by TCRdb cannot be tested. From germline, CDR1 is KGHSH and CDR2 LQKENI. This CDR3 region has 14 residues. The CDR3 sequence is CASSPGRGPYEQYF. Variable domain in full (rest from reference TRBV18 and TRBJ2-7): NAGVMQNPRHLVRRRGQEARLRCSPMKGHSHVYWYRQLPEEGLKFMVYLQKENIIDESGMPKERFSAEFPKEGPSILRIQQVVRGDSAAYFCASSPGRGPYEQYFGPGTRLTVT.

This rearrangement joins TRBV7-2 to TRBJ1-2; no DNA is available, so the TRBD1 call from TCRdb remains unchecked. The CDR3 is made up of 14 amino acids. From germline, CDR1 is SGHTA and CDR2 FQGNSA. The CDR3 here is CASSLAAGGYGYTF.

The gene calls are TRBV12-5 and TRBJ2-1; TCRdb's assignment of TRBD1 cannot be checked, as there is no DNA. The CDR3 spans 17 residues. Germline loops: CDR1 LGHNT, CDR2 FRNRAP. The CDR3 reads CASGLVRGQGASYEQFF. The variable domain in full, completed from reference TRBV12-5 and TRBJ2-1, reads DARVTQTPRHKVTEMGQEVTMRCQPILGHNTVFWYRQTMMQGLELLAYFRNRAPLDDSGMPKDRFSAEMPDATLATLKIQPSEPRDSAVYFCASGLVRGQGASYEQFFGPGTRLTVL.

This rearrangement joins TRBV2 to TRBJ1-3; TCRdb calls TRBD1, which cannot be checked without DNA. The germline gives CDR1 SNHLY, CDR2 FYNNEI. CDR3 length: 16 amino acids. CDR3 sequence: CASSVAGGLSGNTIYF. The full variable domain, its missing parts supplied by reference TRBV2 and TRBJ1-3, is EPEVTQTPSHQVTQMGQEVILRCVPISNHLYFYWYRQILGQKVEFLVSFYNNEISEKSEIFDDQFSVERPDGSNFTLKIRSTKLEDSAMYFCASSVAGGLSGNTIYFGEGSWLTVV.

The chain's CDR3 is CSALGTEPTKQYF. This chain joins TRBV20-1 and TRBJ2-7; TCRdb's D call, TRBD1, is unchecked because there is no DNA. This CDR3 has 13 residues. Germline values: CDR1 DFQATT, CDR2 SNEGSKA (reference sequence).

The gene calls are TRBV3-1 and TRBJ2-7; TCRdb's assignment of TRBD2 cannot be checked, as there is no DNA. Per the germline V gene, CDR1 is LGHDT and CDR2 is YNNKEL (reference sequence). The CDR3 is 12 residues long. The CDR3 spells CASSGSGYEQYF.

The chain has TRBV5-1 and TRBJ2-2. CDR3 length equals 16 residues. Germline values: CDR1 SGHRS, CDR2 YFSETQ. The CDR3 sequence: CASSPTSITNTGELFF.

The rearrangement joins TRBV5-1 to TRBJ2-1; as DNA is missing, the TRBD1 call by TCRdb cannot be tested. There are 17 residues in the CDR3. CDR1 SGHRS and CDR2 YFSETQ come from the germline V gene. The chain's CDR3 is CASSPTGSMSSYNEQFF.

V is TRBV6-1 and J is TRBJ2-2; TCRdb lists TRBD1, though no DNA is available to test this call. Germline loops: CDR1 MNHNS, CDR2 SASEGT. CDR3 size: 14 residues. The CDR3 loop is CASRDRGDNGELFF.

The chain uses TRBV24-1 and TRBJ2-7. CDR3 size: 16 residues. The germline CDR1 and CDR2 sequences are KGHDR and SFDVKD. This chain's CDR3 is CATSDFRRRPAYEQYF.

CDR3 amino acids: CASSLAALTVGYTF. The chain joins TRBV7-9 to TRBJ1-2. Germline values: CDR1 SEHNR, CDR2 FQNEAQ (reference sequence). The CDR3 is 14 residues long. Together with reference TRBV7-9 and TRBJ1-2, the CDR3 gives the full variable domain: DTGVSQNPRHKITKRGQNVTFRCDPISEHNRLYWYRQTLGQGPEFLTYFQNEAQLEKSRLLSDRFSAERPKGSFSTLEIQRTEQGDSAMYLCASSLAALTVGYTFGSGTRLTVV.

The genes are TRBV3-1 and TRBJ1-2; TCRdb reports TRBD1, a call that lacks DNA to check it against. The CDR3 length is 16 residues. Germline CDR1 reads LGHDT; CDR2 reads YNNKEL (reference sequence). The CDR3 here is CASSLVDDRGFYGYTF.

This sequence joins TRBV5-4 and TRBJ1-1. The CDR3 covers 14 residues. CDR1 and CDR2 from the germline V gene are SGHNT and YYREEE (reference sequence). The CDR3 spells CASSLTLGNTEAFF.

The chain combines TRBV27 with TRBJ2-4; TCRdb calls TRBD1, which cannot be checked without DNA. CDR3 length: 15 residues. The germline V gene encodes CDR1 MNHEY and CDR2 SMNVEV (reference sequence). CDR3 sequence: CASSPATLAKNIQYF.

J is TRBJ2-5 and V is TRBV5-4; TCRdb picks TRBD1, but there is no DNA to check that call. In germline, CDR1 is SGHNT, CDR2 YYREEE (reference sequence). This CDR3 has 16 residues. CDR3 sequence reads: CASSLGGTGAQKTQYF. Based on the CDR3 plus reference TRBV5-4 and TRBJ2-5, the full variable domain is ETGVTQSPTHLIKTRGQQVTLRCSSQSGHNTVSWYQQALGQGPQFIFQYYREEENGRGNFPPRFSGLQFPNYSSELNVNALELDDSALYLCASSLGGTGAQKTQYFGPGTRLLVL.

The chain couples TRBV28 to TRBJ1-5. CDR1 and CDR2 (germline): MDHEN, SYDVKM. CDR3 size: 13 residues. The CDR3 reads CASSRDGHQPQHF.

The chain combines TRBV29-1 with TRBJ2-7; with no DNA, the TCRdb D assignment of TRBD1 cannot be verified. CDR3 length equals 15 residues. The germline V gene encodes CDR1 SQVTM and CDR2 ANQGSEA. The chain's CDR3 is CSTTTLGRGTYEQYF.

The rearrangement uses TRBV7-8 and TRBJ2-5. The germline V gene encodes CDR1 SGHVS and CDR2 FQNEAQ. This CDR3 spans 14 amino acids. The CDR3 reads CASSFNRVQETQYF.

The chain's CDR3 is CASSSDTDSIQETQYF. This rearrangement joins TRBV7-9 to TRBJ2-5; TCRdb's D gene call, TRBD1, goes unchecked for lack of DNA. Germline V gene sequence: CDR1 SEHNR, CDR2 FQNEAQ (reference sequence). The CDR3 runs to 16 residues.

The chain has TRBV6-1 and TRBJ2-7; TCRdb indicates TRBD1, and absent DNA this call remains unverified. Per the germline V gene, CDR1 is MNHNS and CDR2 is SASEGT. CDR3 size: 15 residues. CDR3 sequence reads: CASSEGGTAPYEQYF.

The J gene is TRBJ2-1, the V gene TRBV6-1; TCRdb's D gene call, TRBD2, goes unchecked for lack of DNA. Per the germline V gene, CDR1 is MNHNS and CDR2 is SASEGT. The length of the CDR3 is 16 residues. The CDR3 spells CASSASGTSGFNEQFF.

The V gene is TRBV4-1, the J gene TRBJ2-7. The CDR3 has 16 residues. CDR1 is MGHRA and CDR2 is YSYEKL in the germline V gene. The CDR3 is CASSHTEINKQYEQYF.

J is TRBJ2-7 and V is TRBV28. This CDR3 has 14 amino acids. The V gene's germline CDR1 is MDHEN and CDR2 SYDVKM. The CDR3 protein is CASSLQLGAYEQYF.

V usage is TRBV11-2 and J usage is TRBJ2-7; with no DNA, the TCRdb D assignment of TRBD1 cannot be verified. This CDR3 region has 15 residues. CDR1 SGHAT and CDR2 FQNNGV come from the germline V gene. Here the CDR3 reads CASSRTGQGTQIQYF. The full variable domain, with the rest looked up from reference TRBV11-2 and TRBJ2-7, is EAGVAQSPRYKIIEKRQSVAFWCNPISGHATLYWYQQILGQGPKLLIQFQNNGVVDDSQLPKDRFSAERLKGVDSTLKIQPAKLEDSAVYLCASSRTGQGTQIQYFGPGTRLTVT.

The chain recombines TRBV6-5 with TRBJ1-5. Germline V lookup: CDR1 MNHEY, CDR2 SVGAGI. The CDR3 is made up of 14 amino acids. This CDR3 reads CASSYQGLNQPQHF.

The chain uses TRBV12-3 or TRBV12-4 and TRBJ2-1; TCRdb outputs TRBD1, but without DNA this stays unchecked. The CDR3 runs 13 residues. The CDR3 protein is CASRGVEAGEQFF.